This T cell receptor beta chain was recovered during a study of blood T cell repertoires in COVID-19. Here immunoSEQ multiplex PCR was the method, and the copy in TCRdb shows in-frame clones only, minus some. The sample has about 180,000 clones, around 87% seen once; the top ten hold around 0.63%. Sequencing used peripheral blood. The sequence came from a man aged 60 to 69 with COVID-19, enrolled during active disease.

Here the CDR3 reads CATSDSGTGVGNTIYF. Written as DNA, the CDR3 is TGTGCCACCAGTGACTCCGGGACAGGAGTCGGAAACACCATATATTTT. The rearrangement links TRBV24-1 to TRBJ1-3; TRBD1 matches 8 bases. V lost 4 bases, J lost 4 bases, and 8 bases stayed unmatched. This CDR3 is 16 amino acids long. Germline V lookup: CDR1 KGHDR, CDR2 SFDVKD.